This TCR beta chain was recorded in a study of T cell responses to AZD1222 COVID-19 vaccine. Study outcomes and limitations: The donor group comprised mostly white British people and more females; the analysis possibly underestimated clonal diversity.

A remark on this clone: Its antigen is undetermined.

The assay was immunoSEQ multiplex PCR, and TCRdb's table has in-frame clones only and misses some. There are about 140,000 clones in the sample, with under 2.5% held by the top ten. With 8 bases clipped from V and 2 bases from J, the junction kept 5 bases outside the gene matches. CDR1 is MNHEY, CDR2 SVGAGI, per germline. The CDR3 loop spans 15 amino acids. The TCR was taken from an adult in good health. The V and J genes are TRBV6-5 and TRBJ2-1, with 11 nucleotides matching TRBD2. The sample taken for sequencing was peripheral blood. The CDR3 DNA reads TGTGCCAGCGGGGCGACTAGCGGGGCCTACAATGAGCAGTTCTTC. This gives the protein CASGATSGAYNEQFF.